This is a list of T cell receptor beta chains from one sample in a study of CD8 T cells in ankylosing spondylitis. TCRdb ran MiXCR on the 5' RACE reads and lists one entry per CDR3 protein. The sample consists of roughly 90,000 distinct CDR3 sequences, roughly 8.3% of them appearing once. The specimen was blood, either unsorted or a sorted T cell fraction (not recorded which). Receptor source: a male donor with ankylosing spondylitis or in good health (not recorded which). Both conserved end residues are part of each CDR3. Fields, in order: J gene, clone size, D gene, V gene, CDR3 DNA, CDR3 protein. A D gene is named only where the DNA matches it firmly. A clone size is listed for some rows: how often the clone was seen (once, few, many), or a class if it is expanded.

>TRBJ1-5|many|NA|TRBV20-1
TGCAGTGCTAGGGATTCGTTGCAGTCGTTCGGGCAGCCCCAGCATTTT
CSARDSLQSFGQPQHF
>TRBJ1-5|many|NA|TRBV20-1
TGCAGTGCTAGACCCCCCGGGGGGGCAAATCAGCCCCAGCATTTT
CSARPPGGANQPQHF
>TRBJ1-1|NA|NA|TRBV7-8
TGTGCCAGCAGCCCCCGGGTTCGCAGCCTGAACACTGAAGCTTTCTTT
CASSPRVRSLNTEAFF
>TRBJ2-5|many|NA|TRBV5-1
TGCGCCACGTCTTCCGGGACCACAAAAGAGACCCAGTACTTC
CATSSGTTKETQYF
>TRBJ2-7|many|TRBD2|TRBV12-3/TRBV12-4
TGTGCCAGCAGGCTCACCGGGGGGGGACCCTACGAGCAGTACTTC
CASRLTGGGPYEQYF
>TRBJ1-5|many|NA|TRBV12-3/TRBV12-4
TGTGCCAGCAGTTTACTATCCGCGGGGAGCAATCAGCCCCAGCATTTT
CASSLLSAGSNQPQHF
>TRBJ2-7|many|TRBD2|TRBV10-3
TGTGCCATCAGTGACAGTCTAGCGGGCGGATACGAGCAGTACTTC
CAISDSLAGGYEQYF
>TRBJ2-7|few|NA|TRBV6-5
TGTGCCAGCAGTTACTCAGGGGGGAACAACGAGCAGTACTTC
CASSYSGGNNEQYF
>TRBJ2-1|NA|NA|TRBV20-1
TGCAGTGCTAGAGATTATCCAGGGAAGAGGAATGAGCAGTTCTTC
CSARDYPGKRNEQFF
>TRBJ1-2|many|TRBD1|TRBV5-5
TGTGCCAGCAACCTGGACAGGGAATGGTATGGCTACACCTTC
CASNLDREWYGYTF
>TRBJ2-3|many|NA|TRBV12-3/TRBV12-4
TGTGCCAGCTCTTACGGCTTCGGCACAGATACGCAGTATTTT
CASSYGFGTDTQYF
>TRBJ2-3|many|NA|TRBV20-1
TGCAGTGCTAGGGACTTTCCCCCGCTGGATACGCAGTATTTT
CSARDFPPLDTQYF
>TRBJ2-6|NA|TRBD1|TRBV3-1
TGTGCCAGCAGCATACCGGGACAGGGGACCTCTGGGGCCAACGTCCTGACTTTC
CASSIPGQGTSGANVLTF
>TRBJ2-7|many|NA|TRBV20-1
TGCAGTGCTAGGGCAGGTGGGCTCTACGAGCAGTACTTC
CSARAGGLYEQYF
>TRBJ2-7|many|NA|TRBV7-2
TGTGCCAGCAGCTCCGGGGTGAGCTCCTACGAGCAGTACTTC
CASSSGVSSYEQYF
>TRBJ2-7|NA|TRBD2|TRBV5-1
TGCGCCAGCAGCCCTGGGACTATCGAGCAGTACTTC
CASSPGTIEQYF
>TRBJ1-1|NA|NA|TRBV4-3
TGCGCCAGCAGCCAAGCTTTTGGGGGCACTGAAGCTTTCTTT
CASSQAFGGTEAFF
>TRBJ2-3|many|NA|TRBV20-1
TGCAGTGGAATTAGCGGCCACGACAGTTCGTATACGCAGTATTTT
CSGISGHDSSYTQYF
>TRBJ2-5|many|NA|TRBV7-9
TGTGCCAGTATCCCGGACAGAAATCAAGAGACCCAGTACTTC
CASIPDRNQETQYF
>TRBJ2-3|many|NA|TRBV7-2
TGTGCCAGCAGCCTCGTTACGCAGTATTTT
CASSLVTQYF
>TRBJ1-5|many|NA|TRBV10-3
TGTGCCATCAGTGAGAATCCGGTACGGTCGCCCCAGCATTTT
CAISENPVRSPQHF
>TRBJ2-7|many|TRBD2|TRBV28
TGTGCCAGCAGTCTAAGACTAGCGGCGGGCGAGCAGTACTTC
CASSLRLAAGEQYF